The sequence of this T cell receptor (beta chain) was determined in a study of CXCR3-negative and CXCR3-positive naive CD8 T cells. About the study: Total TRB output reached about 130 million reads, about 1.5 +/- 0.3 million per library.

Worth noting for this clonotype: What it recognizes is unknown.

Study results and caveats: Naive cells that were CXCR3-positive had more hydrophobic TRB CDR3s (compared with CXCR3-negative naive cells).

5' RACE with UMI labels generated the TRB cDNA libraries. TCRdb reprocessed the 5' RACE reads and keeps a single row for each CDR3 protein, giving no DNA. This sample's clone table lists some 140,000 distinct CDR3 sequences. This CDR3 comprises 15 residues. CDR1 is MDHEN and CDR2 is SYDVKM in the germline V gene. Sequencing was done on a sample of naive CXCR3+ CD8+ T cells from blood. Subset indicated: CD45RO-CCR7+CD27+CD95- naive CD8+ T cells expressing CXCR3 (TNR3+). The TCR sequence derives from a human donor in good health. Some clones in this sample may be carry-over from other donors' samples. V is TRBV28 and J is TRBJ2-2; TCRdb returns TRBD1, unconfirmable since there is no DNA. This chain's CDR3 is CASSYRGPNTGELFF.